This paragraph reports one T cell receptor (beta chain). No cognate antigen has been identified for it. No much larger clone is present one base from it, and per-base qualities are unavailable. The data were obtained in a study of cytomegalovirus exposure and HLA in healthy donors (dated by TCRdb to the late 2010s). In terms of the full investigation: An earlier analysis of some 500 of the donors reported approximately 300 Gb of sequence data and some 100 million unique TCR beta sequences from about 179 million T cells. An early release covering 550 to 700 HLA-typed donors comprised approximately 290 gigabases of sequencing data and tens of millions of unique TCR sequences. Of the roughly 400 genotyped donors, over 70% fell in the genetic ancestry cluster associated with self-reported Caucasian donors. The study was designed to test whether signatures of past pathogen exposure could be identified by cataloging public T cell receptors. Using immunosequencing, the study profiled T cell repertoires from 550 to 750 subjects and related those repertoires to cytomegalovirus serostatus. Along with the approximately 620-subject first cohort, a separate validation cohort of around 110 different subjects was used. To predict cytomegalovirus infection status, the study combined high-throughput TCR immunosequencing, statistical association of individual TCRs with disease status, and machine learning. A later analysis re-analyzed previously published TCR beta repertoires from 650 to 800 donors and added high-resolution HLA genotyping to study TCR occurrence patterns. Rather than using new phenotypic data, the later analysis identified candidate immune exposures from TCR beta sequences and from how often those sequences occurred across donors. An earlier analysis of nearly 600 of the donors applied high-throughput TCR beta sequencing to assess whether each TCR beta V gene segment acted as functional or pseudogenic. Donor age, sex, ethnicity and CMV serostatus were collected together with the repertoire data. Genome-wide SNP genotypes for about 60% of the roughly 700 donors were used in a later genetic analysis, which treated that subset as a discovery cohort. All discovery cohort repertoires had been generated on a single sequencing platform. HLA typing included class I and class II loci at four-digit resolution. Typing coverage varied by locus: roughly 620-640 donors for A, B, C, DRB1 and DQB1; roughly 560 for DQA1; about 570 for DPA1; roughly 450 for DPB1. Four to six DR-DQ haplotypes were handled as single units for association and clustering, since linkage in the cohort was strong. Across 398 genotyped donors of the cohort, an average of about 220,000 unique TCR beta nucleotide sequences per donor were sequenced, and roughly a sixth of those sequences were non-productive. Paper-wide results and their limitations: Most TCR sequences were observed very rarely across donors, whereas some public TCRs were present in many individuals. For the cohort, immune exposure information was limited to CMV serostatus. According to a later analysis, parvovirus B19, influenza, CMV and Epstein-Barr virus appeared linked to several top co-occurrence clusters. In the study, approximately 160 TCR beta chains were listed as associated with cytomegalovirus. According to the authors, the approach could potentially be generalized to other disease states and immunological phenotypes. Specific HLA alleles were associated with roughly 16,000 TCR beta sequences at a false discovery rate of 0.05 in a later analysis. This cohort had only TCR beta chains sequenced, and the lack of alpha or paired-chain data limited which features could be detected. V-gene and J-gene trimming of TCR beta chains was associated with a missense DCLRE1C variant in a later genetic analysis, and the association was replicated in an independent cohort. Compared with the 666-donor mean, donors in an Asian-associated ancestry cluster had fewer N-insertions in productive TCRs, according to a later genetic analysis. The presence/absence analyses assumed that sequencing depth was roughly uniform across donors, and that assumption may not be true. Because counts were too low, fewer than 20 rarely observed V segments, including chromosome 9 orphons, were excluded from the earlier analysis of 587 of the donors. In an earlier analysis of 587 of the donors, most TCR beta V segments appeared in productive rearrangements about 87% or about 30% of the time, broadly matching IMGT annotations. In a later analysis, the rate of TCR association differed among HLA loci, with DRB1 alleles having the most associated TCRs and HLA-C alleles having the fewest. Strong co-occurrence of HLA alleles, especially DR and DQ, made assigning TCR associations to individual alleles difficult. In a later analysis, most CMV-associated TCR beta chains were found to appear HLA-restricted, with HLA associations seemingly driven largely by CMV exposure. A later analysis found that HLA-associated TCR beta chains were more clonally expanded and had lower generation probabilities than equally common non-associated chains. In vitro tests confirmed that a few of the cytomegalovirus-associated TCR beta chains recognize cytomegalovirus antigens. Because some donors lacked HLA typing at each locus, the association tests relied only on the typed subset. The classifier was reported to diagnose cytomegalovirus status with high specificity and sensitivity in both the original and validation cohorts. Correlated functional status among segregating V segments might reflect linkage disequilibrium, but an unknown experimental factor could not be ruled out. The 87-base-pair reads could not distinguish some IMGT-functional V segments, including TRBV6-2 and TRBV6-3, so those segments were excluded. A further reported finding was that TCR beta sequences accurately predicted the HLA-A and HLA-B alleles for most subjects in the first cohort. A cluster of highly shared sequence variants was judged likely to represent a technical artifact of the sequencing pipeline.

The germline V gene supplies CDR1 MNHNS and CDR2 SASEGT. Here V drops 7 bases and J drops 2 bases, and the junction holds 4 bases not matched to any gene. There are 13 amino acids in the CDR3, from cysteine to phenylalanine inclusive. The read is trimmed to its CDR3 DNA, 39 bases read in frame from base 1. The library was prepared using the immunoSEQ multiplex PCR assay. A mixture of 60 forward primers for TCR Vbeta segments and 13 reverse primers for TCR Jbeta segments was used in the multiplex PCR. The CDR3 region of rearranged TCR beta genes was amplified from genomic DNA by a multiplex PCR assay. The Illumina HiSeq System was used to sequence the amplified TCR beta libraries as 87-base-pair reads. Concerning the study's data processing: Across the 670 or so repertoires, a later analysis counted some 81 million unique TCR beta chains, around 11 million of which were shared by at least two donors. Raw reads were error-corrected and collapsed into unique sequences by a nearest-neighbor algorithm in which closely related sequences were merged to remove PCR and sequencing errors. To assign V, D and J gene segments, CDR3 sequences were aligned to IMGT reference sequences. Each retained sequence needed at least a six-nucleotide match to both a V gene segment and a J gene segment. A rearrangement counted as productive if the CDR3 had no stop codons and remained in frame with V and J, and every other rearrangement counted as non-productive. Following IMGT convention, CDR3 was defined as the stretch from the second conserved V-encoded cysteine up to the conserved J-encoded phenylalanine. In an earlier analysis of 550 to 650 of the donors, sequences lacking an unambiguous match to a single V gene segment were excluded. An earlier analysis of several hundred of the donors called V segments functional above 56.7% productive rearrangements and segregating when the between-donor standard deviation exceeded 5%. A statistical classification framework was developed to diagnose cytomegalovirus status using the catalog of TCR beta chain sequences. In a later analysis, TCR nucleotide sequences were compared against IMGT/GENE-DB human TR gene sequences so that V and J genes could be assigned. Using the TCRdist pipeline, a later analysis assigned CDR3 sequences along with most-parsimonious VDJ recombination scenarios. In a later analysis, every TCR beta chain was defined by the combination of its CDR3 amino acid sequence and its V-gene family, and reads without a unique V-gene family were dropped. As a way to deal with suspected cross-contamination and a sequencing artifact, a later analysis dropped roughly 620 nucleotide sequences that were highly shared and had low generation probability. For each public chain, a later analysis derived a clonal expansion index from normalized ranks of inferred template counts within each repertoire. A later analysis computed generation probabilities with a VDJ recombination model fitted to out-of-frame rearrangements, and checked the results against IGoR. A later analysis scored TCR-TCR, TCR-HLA and TCR-CMV co-occurrence with hypergeometric tests, applying a repertoire-size bias correction to TCR pairs. False discovery rates were estimated in a later analysis by permuting HLA or CMV assignments 20 times. In a later analysis, co-occurring TCRs were grouped using DBSCAN, and TCRdist sequence similarity was added for clustering within HLA-allele-positive subsets. For co-occurrence clustering, repertoires with fewer than 30,000 or more than 120,000 public chains were excluded, along with four to six repertoires with anomalous nucleotide sharing. The table comes from immuneACCESS by way of TCRdb, which keeps in-frame sequences with V and J called. Part of the clones is missing from these tables; in studies checked, under half for an unresolved V gene and the rest for unknown reasons. The D gene and trimming were derived from the DNA, and the V and J assignments and clone size from that table. This sample lists more than 95,000 clones; nearly 80% were detected once. The top ten constitute 5.8% of the sample.

The cohort comprised some 730 healthy bone marrow donors. At the time of sampling, every cohort member was nominally healthy, though immune exposures that went unrecorded were likely present. The donor tested CMV seropositive and was one of the 289 seropositive cohort members. A peripheral blood sample was collected from each donor, and TCR beta sequencing was performed on peripheral blood mononuclear cells. The Qiagen DNeasy Blood Extraction Kit was used to extract genomic DNA from the blood cell samples. The sample comprised PBMCs. The TCR was taken from a man aged 60 to 75 in good health and CMV-seropositive. This chain joins TRBV6-1 to TRBJ2-7, and TRBD1 matches 8 of the central bases. CDR3 protein: CASMTGAAYEQYF. The nucleotide sequence reads as follows: TGTGCCAGCATGACAGGGGCCGCCTACGAGCAGTACTTC.